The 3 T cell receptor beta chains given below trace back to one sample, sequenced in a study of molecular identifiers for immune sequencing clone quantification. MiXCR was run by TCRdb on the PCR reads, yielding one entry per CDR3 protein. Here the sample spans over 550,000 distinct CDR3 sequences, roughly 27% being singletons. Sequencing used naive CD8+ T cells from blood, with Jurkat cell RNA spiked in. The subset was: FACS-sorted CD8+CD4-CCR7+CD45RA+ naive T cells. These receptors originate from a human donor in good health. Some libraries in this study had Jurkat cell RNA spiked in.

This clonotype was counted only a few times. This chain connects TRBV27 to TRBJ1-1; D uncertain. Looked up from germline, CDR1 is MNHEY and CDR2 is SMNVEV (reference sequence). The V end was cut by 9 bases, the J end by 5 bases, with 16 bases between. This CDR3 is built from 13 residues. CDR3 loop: CASSRERVTEAFF. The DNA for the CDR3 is TGTGCCAGTTCTCGGGAGCGGGTGACTGAAGCTTTCTTT.

Here the CDR3 DNA reads TGTGCCAGCAGTTTAGCCGAGGGACTAGCGTCGATTGAGCAGTTCTTC. Its protein is CASSLAEGLASIEQFF. V is TRBV12-3 or TRBV12-4 and J is TRBJ2-1; TRBD2 aligns across 10 bases. V trimming: 0 bases; J trimming: 9 bases; junction bases outside the gene matches: 8. The CDR3 loop spans 16 amino acids.

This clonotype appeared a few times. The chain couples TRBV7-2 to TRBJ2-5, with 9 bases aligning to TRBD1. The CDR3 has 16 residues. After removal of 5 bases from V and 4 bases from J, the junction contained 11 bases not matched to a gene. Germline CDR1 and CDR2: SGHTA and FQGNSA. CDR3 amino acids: CASSTSWGQGSETQYF. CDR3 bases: TGTGCCAGCAGCACATCCTGGGGACAGGGCTCAGAGACCCAGTACTTC. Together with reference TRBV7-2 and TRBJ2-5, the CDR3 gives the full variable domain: GAGVSQSPSNKVTEKGKDVELRCDPISGHTALYWYRQSLGQGLEFLIYFQGNSAPDKSGLPSDRFSAERTGGSVSTLTIQRTQQEDSAVYLCASSTSWGQGSETQYFGPGTRLLVL.